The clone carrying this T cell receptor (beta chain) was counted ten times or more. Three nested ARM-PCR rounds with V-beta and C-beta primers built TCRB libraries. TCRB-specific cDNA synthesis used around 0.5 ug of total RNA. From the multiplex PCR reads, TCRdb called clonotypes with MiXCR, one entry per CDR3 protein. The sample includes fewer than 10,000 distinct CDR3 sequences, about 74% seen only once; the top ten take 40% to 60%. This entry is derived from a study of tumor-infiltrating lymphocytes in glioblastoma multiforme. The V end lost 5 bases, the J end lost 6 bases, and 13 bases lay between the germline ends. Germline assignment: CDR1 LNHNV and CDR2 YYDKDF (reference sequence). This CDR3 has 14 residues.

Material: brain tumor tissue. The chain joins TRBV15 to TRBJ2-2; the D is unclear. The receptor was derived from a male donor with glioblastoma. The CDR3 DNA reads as TGTGCCACCAGCGACCGCCCTTTCGCCGGGGAGCTGTTTTTT. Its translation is CATSDRPFAGELFF.